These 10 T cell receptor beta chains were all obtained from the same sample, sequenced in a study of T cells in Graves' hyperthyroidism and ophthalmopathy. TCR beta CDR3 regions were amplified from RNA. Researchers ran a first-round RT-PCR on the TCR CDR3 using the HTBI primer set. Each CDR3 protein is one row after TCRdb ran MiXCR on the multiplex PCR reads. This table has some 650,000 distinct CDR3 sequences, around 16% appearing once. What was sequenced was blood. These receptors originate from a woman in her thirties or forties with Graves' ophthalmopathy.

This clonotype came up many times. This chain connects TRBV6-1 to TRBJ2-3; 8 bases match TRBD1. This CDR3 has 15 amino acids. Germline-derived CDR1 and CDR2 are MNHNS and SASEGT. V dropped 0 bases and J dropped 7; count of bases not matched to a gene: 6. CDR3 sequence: CASSEAFQGANTQYF. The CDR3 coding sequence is TGTGCCAGCAGTGAAGCCTTTCAGGGGGCGAATACGCAGTATTTT.

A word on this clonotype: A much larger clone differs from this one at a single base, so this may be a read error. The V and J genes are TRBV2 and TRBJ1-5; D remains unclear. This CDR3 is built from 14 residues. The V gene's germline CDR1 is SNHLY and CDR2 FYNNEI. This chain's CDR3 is CAGSIDGVYQPQHF. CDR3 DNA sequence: TGTGCCGGCAGCATTGATGGGGTATATCAGCCCCAGCATTTT.

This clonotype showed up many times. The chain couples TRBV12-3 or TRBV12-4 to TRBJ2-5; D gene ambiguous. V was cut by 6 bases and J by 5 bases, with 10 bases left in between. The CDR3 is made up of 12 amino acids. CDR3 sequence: CASRSHGETQYF. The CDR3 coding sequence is TGTGCCAGCAGATCTCATGGGGAGACCCAGTACTTC.

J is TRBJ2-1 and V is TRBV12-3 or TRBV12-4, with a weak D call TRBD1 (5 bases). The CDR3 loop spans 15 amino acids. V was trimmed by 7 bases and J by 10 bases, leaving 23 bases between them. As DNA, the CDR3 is TGTGCCAGCATCCAACTTGGGGCGGCCCGTATGGAGCAGTTCTTC. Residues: CASIQLGAARMEQFF.

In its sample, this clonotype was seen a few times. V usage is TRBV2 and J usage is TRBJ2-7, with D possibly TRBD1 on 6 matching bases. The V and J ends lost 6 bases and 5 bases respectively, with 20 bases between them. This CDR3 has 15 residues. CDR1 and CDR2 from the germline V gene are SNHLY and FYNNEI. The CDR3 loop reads CASSSTGFLGNEQYF. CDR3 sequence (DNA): TGTGCCAGCAGCTCTACAGGGTTCTTAGGGAACGAGCAGTACTTC.

Here the CDR3 DNA reads TGCAGCGTTGAACTGGTAGTCCCTCAGAATGAGCAGTTCTTC. This gives the protein CSVELVVPQNEQFF. V usage is TRBV29-1 and J usage is TRBJ2-1; the D is unclear. V lost 2 bases and J lost 7, with 15 bases in between. The CDR3 is 14 residues long. The germline gives CDR1 SQVTM, CDR2 ANQGSEA.

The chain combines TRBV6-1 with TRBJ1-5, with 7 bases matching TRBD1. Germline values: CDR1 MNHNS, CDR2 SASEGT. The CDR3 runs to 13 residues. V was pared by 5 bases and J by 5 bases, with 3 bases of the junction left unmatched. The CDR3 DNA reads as TGTGCCAGCAGTCATCAGGGGGATCAGCCCCAGCATTTT. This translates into CASSHQGDQPQHF.

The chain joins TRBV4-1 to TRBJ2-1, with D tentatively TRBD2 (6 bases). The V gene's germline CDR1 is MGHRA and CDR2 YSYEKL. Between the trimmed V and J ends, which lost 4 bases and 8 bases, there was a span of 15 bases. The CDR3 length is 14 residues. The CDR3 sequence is CASSLSTSIHEQFF. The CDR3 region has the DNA TGCGCCAGCAGCCTTTCCACTAGCATCCATGAGCAGTTCTTC.

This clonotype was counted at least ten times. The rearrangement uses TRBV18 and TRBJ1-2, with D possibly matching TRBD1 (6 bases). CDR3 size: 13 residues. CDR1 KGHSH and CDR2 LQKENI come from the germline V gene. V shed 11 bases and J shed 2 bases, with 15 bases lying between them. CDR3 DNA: TGTGCCTCGCAACGTACAGGGAACTATGGCTACACCTTC. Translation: CASQRTGNYGYTF.

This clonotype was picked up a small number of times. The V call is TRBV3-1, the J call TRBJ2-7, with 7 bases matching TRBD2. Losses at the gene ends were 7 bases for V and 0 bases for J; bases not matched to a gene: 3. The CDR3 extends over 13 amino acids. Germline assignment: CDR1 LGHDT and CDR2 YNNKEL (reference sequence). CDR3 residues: CASTGGSSYEQYF. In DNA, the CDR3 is TGTGCCAGCACAGGCGGGAGCTCCTACGAGCAGTACTTC.